This TCR beta chain is from a study of response to subunit inactivated influenza vaccine listed by TCRdb under 2018. Broadly, across the study: To follow how T cells responded to a trivalent subunit inactivated influenza vaccine, the researchers relied on deep quantitative profiling of the T cell receptor repertoire.

Receptors were amplified or captured by RT-PCR. The data were produced on an Illumina HiSeq 2500. TCRdb passed the public sequencing reads through fastp at Q25 and MiXCR, retaining productive beta sequences. For every CDR3 protein sequence, its rows merge into one entry that carries the most common genes and DNA. In this sample the table shows a few hundred thousand distinct CDR3 sequences, 21% of which occur a single time. 10% of the sample is held by the ten biggest clonotypes. The paper's findings and limits, for the study overall: According to the authors, only a limited number of new T cells may be recruited by each seasonal influenza vaccination.

V and J lose 1 base and 0 bases, and a span of 7 bases separates them. The germline V gene supplies CDR1 MGHRA and CDR2 YSYEKL. The CDR3, from cysteine to phenylalanine, totals 16 residues. Only the CDR3 part of the read is kept: 48 bases, read in frame from the first base. This clonotype was recorded a few times. Its antigen has not been determined. Base qualities are not provided; no much larger clone lies one nucleotide away. This receptor chain uses TRBV4-1 and TRBJ1-6, with no reliable assignment of the D segment. The origin of this receptor is a man between 50 and 75 years old who received an inactivated influenza vaccine. Donor details come from another sample of the same person, matched by shared clones. Sequencing was performed on PBMCs from blood, taken approximately 22 months after vaccination. The sequenced DNA: TGCGCCAGCAGCCAAGTCGCAGCCTCCTATAATTCACCCCTCCACTTT. It encodes CASSQVAASYNSPLHF.